This T cell receptor (beta chain) was found in a study of shared clonotypes between healthy human individuals. Selected positively for CCR7 and CD45RO-negative, naive CD8 cells excluded terminally differentiated effector memory CD45RA+ cells. This table comes from immunoSEQ multiplex PCR, and its TCRdb copy is limited to in-frame clones, with some not included. There are about 2.1 million clones in the sample; about 93% occur only once, and 1.5% to 2% lies in the top ten. The source of this sequence is a man aged 18 to 30 in good health. Some clones in this sample may be carry-over from other donors' samples. Sequencing was done on a sample of naive CD8+ T cells from PBMCs.

Here the CDR3 DNA reads TGTGCCAGCAGCTTGTCCGGGACAGGGTTCAATCAGCCCCAGCATTTT. Translated: CASSLSGTGFNQPQHF. The chain joins TRBV7-8 to TRBJ1-5; TRBD1 matches 9 bases. CDR3 size: 16 residues. From germline, CDR1 is SGHVS and CDR2 FQNEAQ. V shed 3 bases, J shed 3 bases, and the junction held 6 bases outside the gene matches.